Following are 30 T cell receptor beta chains from one sample sequenced in a study of blood T cell repertoires in COVID-19. Sequencing was performed with immunoSEQ multiplex PCR; in TCRdb, only in-frame clones are kept and a portion is missing. The table records about 20,000 clones, around 83% of them present only once. The sample consisted of peripheral blood. These TCRs come from a human donor with active COVID-19. The donor label of this sample is uncertain.

This clone showed up just once. The chain is built from TRBV5-1 and TRBJ2-3; 7 nucleotides match TRBD1. The CDR3 runs 16 residues. Trimming at V came to 4 bases and at J to 1 base, leaving 9 bases not matched to a gene. Germline V gene lookup returns CDR1 SGHRS and CDR2 YFSETQ. Here the CDR3 DNA reads TGCGCCAGCAGCACCGGGACAGTTCTGGGCACAGATACGCAGTATTTT. It encodes CASSTGTVLGTDTQYF.

The chain uses TRBV5-4 and TRBJ1-1; no reliable D call. Germline V gives CDR1 SGHNT, CDR2 YYREEE (reference sequence). The CDR3 spans 15 residues. The ends were cut back, 0 bases at V and 1 base at J, with 10 bases in the middle. CDR3 in DNA: TGTGCCAGCAGCTTGGGTAGATCTACGAACACTGAAGCTTTCTTT. Translation: CASSLGRSTNTEAFF.

The rearrangement links TRBV5-1 to TRBJ2-3; 7 bases match TRBD1. The CDR3 is made up of 16 amino acids. Germline values: CDR1 SGHRS, CDR2 YFSETQ. The ends lost 4 bases at V and 1 base at J; junction bases unmatched: 9. Written as DNA, the CDR3 is TGCGCCAGCAGCGCCCCGACAGGGTTACGCACAGATACGCAGTATTTT. Translation: CASSAPTGLRTDTQYF. Full variable domain (remainder filled in from reference TRBV5-1 and TRBJ2-3): KAGVTQTPRYLIKTRGQQVTLSCSPISGHRSVSWYQQTPGQGLQFLFEYFSETQRNKGNFPGRFSGRQFSNSRSEMNVSTLELGDSALYLCASSAPTGLRTDTQYFGPGTRLTVL.

The V gene is TRBV3-1 (or the pseudogene TRBV3-2), the J gene TRBJ2-1, with 7 bases that match TRBD2. Germline assignment: CDR1 LGHDT and CDR2 YNNKEL (reference sequence). CDR3 size: 15 residues. The trim removed 4 bases at V and 8 bases at J, leaving 11 bases unmatched. CDR3 in amino acids: CASSPLGGGMDEQFF. The CDR3 DNA follows: TGTGCCAGCAGCCCCTTGGGGGGAGGGATGGATGAGCAGTTCTTC.

J is TRBJ1-5 and V is TRBV28; D unclear. Trimming stripped 2 bases from V and 6 bases from J, with 11 bases between. The CDR3 totals 14 residues. The germline V gene has CDR1 MDHEN and CDR2 SYDVKM. CDR3 amino acids: CASSLGGVGQPQHF. The CDR3 nucleotides read TGTGCCAGCAGTTTAGGCGGGGTAGGTCAGCCCCAGCATTTT.

The chain joins TRBV5-1 to TRBJ2-3, with TRBD2 identical over 9 bases. V lost 0 bases and J lost 2; bases outside the gene matches: 1. There are 15 residues in the CDR3. Germline loops: CDR1 SGHRS, CDR2 YFSETQ. CDR3 coding DNA: TGCGCCAGCAGCTTGGCTAGCGGGAACACAGATACGCAGTATTTT. Translated: CASSLASGNTDTQYF.

The CDR3 region is CASSLRVNTEAFF. In DNA, the CDR3 is TGTGCCAGCAGTCTAAGAGTGAACACTGAAGCTTTCTTT. The gene calls are TRBV12-3 or TRBV12-4 and TRBJ1-1; D gene uncertain. Trimming pared 5 bases from V and 0 bases from J, leaving 7 bases between. The CDR3 runs 13 residues.

The V call is TRBV12-3 or TRBV12-4, the J call TRBJ2-7; TRBD1 matches at 8 bases. V trimming: 4 bases; J trimming: 9 bases; junction bases outside the gene matches: 5. The CDR3 consists of 12 residues. This CDR3 is CASSSGGRGQYF. Written as DNA, the CDR3 is TGTGCCAGCAGTTCAGGGGGCAGGGGGCAGTACTTC.

The chain is built from TRBV4-1 and TRBJ2-1, with D perhaps matching TRBD2 (6 bases). This CDR3 has 15 amino acids. Germline values: CDR1 MGHRA, CDR2 YSYEKL. Trimming shortened V by 0 bases and J by 3 bases, and 9 bases separated the two germline ends. CDR3 sequence: CASSQDWGVYNEQFF. The CDR3 coding sequence is TGCGCCAGCAGCCAAGACTGGGGGGTCTACAATGAGCAGTTCTTC.

The V call is TRBV20-1, the J call TRBJ2-1, with unresolved D. Trimming took off 6 bases at V and 4 bases at J, with 7 bases between the two ends. Germline CDR1 reads DFQATT; CDR2 reads SNEGSKA (reference sequence). The CDR3 is 11 amino acids. CDR3 sequence (DNA): TGCAGTGCAAGATCTTACAATGAGCAGTTCTTC. Amino acids: CSARSYNEQFF.

This chain connects TRBV2 to TRBJ2-7; a weak D match, TRBD1 (7 bases). This CDR3 is 15 amino acids long. From germline, CDR1 is SNHLY and CDR2 FYNNEI. V shed 6 bases and J shed 3 bases, with 18 bases lying between them. CDR3 in amino acids: CASRDRAGGYYEQYF. DNA for the CDR3: TGTGCCAGCAGAGATAGGGCAGGGGGGTACTACGAGCAGTACTTC.

J is TRBJ1-6 and V is TRBV28; D unresolved. V lost 7 bases to trimming and J lost 4 bases, with 29 bases between them. The CDR3 covers 20 residues. CDR1 MDHEN and CDR2 SYDVKM come from the germline V gene. The CDR3 sequence: CASTPLGSGPGYLYNSPLHF. CDR3 coding DNA: TGTGCCAGCACCCCCCTTGGGAGTGGCCCCGGCTATTTATATAATTCACCCCTCCACTTT.

The chain joins TRBV4-2 to TRBJ2-7; 10 nucleotides agree with TRBD2. With V trimmed by 1 base and J by 12 bases, 12 bases remained unmatched. The CDR3 runs to 15 residues. Germline loops: CDR1 LGHNA, CDR2 YNFKEQ. The CDR3 DNA follows: TGTGCCAGCAGCCAAGGCCTAGCGGGGGAACGAGGCACGTACTTC. Translated, it gives CASSQGLAGERGTYF.

This rearrangement joins TRBV12-5 to TRBJ2-7; 9 positions agree with TRBD1. V shed 6 bases, J shed 5 bases, and the junction held 8 bases outside the gene matches. Germline V gene data show CDR1 as LGHNT and CDR2 as FRNRAP. CDR3 length: 14 residues. CDR3 loop: CASGKQGTGNEQYF. For the CDR3, the DNA is TGTGCTAGTGGGAAACAAGGGACAGGGAACGAGCAGTACTTC.

Written as DNA, the CDR3 is TGTGCCATCAGTGACAGGGGGGTCGGTTCACCCCTCCACTTT. Translated, it gives CAISDRGVGSPLHF. The rearrangement uses TRBV10-3 and TRBJ1-6; TRBD1 aligns across 7 bases. V was clipped by 3 bases and J by 9 bases; unmatched bases: 5. Germline-derived CDR1 and CDR2 are ENHRY and SYGVKD. The CDR3 runs to 14 residues.

The CDR3 loop is CASSFGGNTGELFF. CDR3 coding DNA: TGTGCCAGCAGCTTTGGAGGGAACACCGGGGAGCTGTTTTTT. J is TRBJ2-2 and V is TRBV7-3, with D perhaps matching TRBD2 (5 bases). The CDR3 totals 14 residues. The ends were cut back, 3 bases at V and 1 base at J, with 6 bases in the middle. Germline V CDR1 and CDR2: SGHTA, FQGTGA.

V and J are TRBV9 and TRBJ1-3, with unresolved D. Trimming took off 2 bases at V and 1 base at J, with 4 bases between the two ends. Germline lookup yields CDR1 SGDLS and CDR2 YYNGEE. The CDR3 runs 13 residues. This CDR3 reads CASSVLSGNTIYF. CDR3 nucleotide sequence: TGTGCCAGCAGCGTTCTTTCTGGAAACACCATATATTTT.

The V call is TRBV5-4, the J call TRBJ2-2, with 10 bases aligning to TRBD2. This CDR3 has 18 residues. The J segment lost 2 bases and the V segment lost 0 bases, leaving 7 bases of the junction unmatched. Germline V lookup: CDR1 SGHNT, CDR2 YYREEE (reference sequence). CDR3 coding DNA: TGTGCCAGCAGCTTGGGAGGCAGCGGGAGGGGAAACACCGGGGAGCTGTTTTTT. Amino acids: CASSLGGSGRGNTGELFF.

This clone appeared a single time. The genes are TRBV19 and TRBJ2-3; 12 nucleotides line up with TRBD2. Germline V CDR1 and CDR2: LNHDA, SQIVND (reference sequence). The ends lost 6 bases at V and 2 bases at J; junction bases unmatched: 3. The CDR3 consists of 15 residues. The chain's CDR3 is CASRRTSGTTDTQYF. The CDR3 region has the DNA TGTGCCAGTAGGAGGACTAGCGGGACCACAGATACGCAGTATTTT.

This clone was seen only a few times. The rearrangement uses TRBV6-6 and TRBJ2-7; D is possibly TRBD1 (7 bases). Germline V gene sequence: CDR1 MNHNY, CDR2 SVGAGI (reference sequence). Trimming removed 5 bases from V and 0 bases from J, with 20 bases in between. The CDR3 contains 17 residues. The CDR3 is CASSRVGSYRGSYEQYF. The CDR3, as DNA: TGTGCCAGCAGTCGAGTCGGGAGTTACAGGGGCTCCTACGAGCAGTACTTC.

Only one count was recorded for this clone. This chain connects TRBV10-3 to TRBJ2-1; TRBD2 agrees at 15 bases. The germline gives CDR1 ENHRY, CDR2 SYGVKD. CDR3 size: 20 residues. V lost 0 bases, J lost 2 bases, and 8 bases stayed unmatched. The CDR3 bases are TGTGCCATCAGTGAGTCGAGCGGACTAGCGGGAGGGGGAACCTACAATGAGCAGTTCTTC. Protein product: CAISESSGLAGGGTYNEQFF.

The chain is built from TRBV9 and TRBJ2-6; D is possibly TRBD1 (6 bases). The CDR3 length is 20 residues. CDR1 SGDLS and CDR2 YYNGEE come from the germline V gene. Trimming took off 4 bases at V and 1 base at J, with 24 bases between the two ends. The CDR3 sequence: CASSPLGVVQGLSGANVLTF. The CDR3 nucleotides read TGTGCCAGCAGCCCCTTGGGGGTAGTACAGGGTCTATCTGGGGCCAACGTCCTGACTTTC.

This sequence joins TRBV5-1 and TRBJ1-6; weak D call: TRBD1 (5 bases). V lost 0 bases, J lost 10 bases, and 14 bases lay in between. The germline V gene has CDR1 SGHRS and CDR2 YFSETQ. CDR3 length equals 15 residues. The chain's CDR3 is CASSLDRFLGSPLHF. The CDR3 region has the DNA TGCGCCAGCAGCTTGGACAGGTTCCTTGGGTCACCCCTCCACTTT.

This chain links TRBV7-8 with TRBJ2-7, with TRBD2 as a possible D gene (5 bases). Trimming stripped 4 bases from V and 0 bases from J, with 13 bases between. CDR1 is SGHVS, CDR2 FQNEAQ, per germline. The CDR3 runs 15 residues. The CDR3 here is CASSSRDGSSYEQYF. The CDR3 DNA is TGTGCCAGCAGCTCACGGGATGGGAGCTCCTACGAGCAGTACTTC.

This chain uses TRBV6-2 or TRBV6-3 with TRBJ1-5; TRBD1 matches 8 bases. CDR3 length: 15 amino acids. V gave up 6 bases and J gave up 4 bases; unmatched junction bases: 8. The germline V gene has CDR1 MNHEY and CDR2 SVGEGT. In DNA form, the CDR3 reads TGTGCCAGCAGATACAGGGGGATTGGGAATCAGCCCCAGCATTTT. It encodes CASRYRGIGNQPQHF.

The gene calls are TRBV2 and TRBJ2-3; 7 bases match TRBD2. Germline values: CDR1 SNHLY, CDR2 FYNNEI. The length of the CDR3 is 12 residues. V gave up 11 bases and J gave up 6 bases; unmatched junction bases: 8. This CDR3 reads CAGGGNADTQYF. The CDR3, as DNA: TGTGCCGGGGGGGGGAATGCGGATACGCAGTATTTT.

This chain connects TRBV6-5 to TRBJ1-1; D remains unclear. Looked up from germline, CDR1 is MNHEY and CDR2 is SVGAGI. The CDR3 is made up of 14 amino acids. Trimming cost V 7 bases and J 1 base, with 13 bases left between them. Written as DNA, the CDR3 is TGTGCCAGCACCCACCCGGAGGGGAACACTGAAGCTTTCTTT. It codes for CASTHPEGNTEAFF.

This rearrangement joins TRBV9 to TRBJ2-5; 8 nucleotides line up with TRBD1. Losses at the gene ends were 1 base for V and 5 bases for J; bases not matched to a gene: 1. Germline assignment: CDR1 SGDLS and CDR2 YYNGEE. The CDR3 covers 13 residues. The CDR3 bases are TGTGCCAGCAGCGTACAGGGGGCGGAGACCCAGTACTTC. Protein: CASSVQGAETQYF. Combining the CDR3 with reference TRBV9 and TRBJ2-5 gives the whole variable domain DSGVTQTPKHLITATGQRVTLRCSPRSGDLSVYWYQQSLDQGLQFLIQYYNGEERAKGNILERFSAQQFPDLHSELNLSSLELGDSALYFCASSVQGAETQYFGPGTRLLVL.

V is TRBV14 and J is TRBJ1-3; 7 bases line up with TRBD1. Per germline, CDR1 SGHDN and CDR2 FVKESK. The CDR3 has 16 amino acids. V shed 2 bases and J 0 bases; nucleotides not matched to a gene: 4. The CDR3 spells CASSQTGTASGNTIYF. For the CDR3, the DNA is TGTGCCAGCAGCCAAACCGGGACAGCCTCTGGAAACACCATATATTTT.

This chain links TRBV11-2 with TRBJ2-3, with D unclear. Germline assignment: CDR1 SGHAT and CDR2 FQNNGV. Trimming pared 3 bases from V and 4 bases from J, leaving 5 bases between. The CDR3 sequence is 12 residues long. As DNA, the CDR3 is TGTGCCAGCAGCTTGGGCGCAGATACGCAGTATTTT. This gives the protein CASSLGADTQYF. Supplemented by reference TRBV11-2 and TRBJ2-3, the full variable domain reads EAGVAQSPRYKIIEKRQSVAFWCNPISGHATLYWYQQILGQGPKLLIQFQNNGVVDDSQLPKDRFSAERLKGVDSTLKIQPAKLEDSAVYLCASSLGADTQYFGPGTRLTVL.